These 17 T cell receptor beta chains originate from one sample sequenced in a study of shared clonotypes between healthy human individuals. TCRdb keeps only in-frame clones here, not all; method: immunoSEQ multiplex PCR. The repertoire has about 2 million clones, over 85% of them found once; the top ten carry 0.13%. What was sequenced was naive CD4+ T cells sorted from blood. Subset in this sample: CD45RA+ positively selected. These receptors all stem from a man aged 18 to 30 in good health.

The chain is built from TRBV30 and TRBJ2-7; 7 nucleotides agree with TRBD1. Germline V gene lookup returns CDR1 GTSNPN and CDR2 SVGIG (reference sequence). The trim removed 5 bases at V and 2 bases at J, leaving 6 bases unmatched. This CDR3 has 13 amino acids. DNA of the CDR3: TGTGCCTGGGGAGCGGACAGGACCTACGAGCAGTACTTC. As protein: CAWGADRTYEQYF.

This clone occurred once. CDR3 nucleotide sequence: TGCGCCAGCAGCTTGGTGGGGGAAGCACTTGGCTACACCTTC. It is translated as CASSLVGEALGYTF. The V and J genes are TRBV5-1 and TRBJ1-2; maybe TRBD1 (5 bases). V gave up 0 bases and J gave up 7 bases, with 13 bases separating them. From germline, CDR1 is SGHRS and CDR2 YFSETQ. The CDR3 contains 14 residues.

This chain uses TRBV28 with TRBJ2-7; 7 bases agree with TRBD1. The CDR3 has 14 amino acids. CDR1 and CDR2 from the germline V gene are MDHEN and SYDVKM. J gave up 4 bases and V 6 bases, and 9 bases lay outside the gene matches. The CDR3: CASSPRQGRYEQYF. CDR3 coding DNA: TGTGCCAGCAGCCCGAGACAGGGTAGGTACGAGCAGTACTTC.

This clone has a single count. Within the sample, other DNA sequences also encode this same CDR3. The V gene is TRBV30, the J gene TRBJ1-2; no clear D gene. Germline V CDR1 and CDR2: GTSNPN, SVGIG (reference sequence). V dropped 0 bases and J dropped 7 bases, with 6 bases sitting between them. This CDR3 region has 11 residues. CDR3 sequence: CAWSVGPGYTF. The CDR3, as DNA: TGTGCCTGGAGTGTTGGACCTGGCTACACCTTC.

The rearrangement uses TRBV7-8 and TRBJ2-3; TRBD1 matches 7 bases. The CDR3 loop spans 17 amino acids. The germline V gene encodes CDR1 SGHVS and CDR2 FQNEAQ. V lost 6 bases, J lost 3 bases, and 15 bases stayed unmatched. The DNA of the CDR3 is TGTGCCAGCAGTCCTACAGGGGAAGGGGAGTGGACAGATACGCAGTATTTT. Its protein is CASSPTGEGEWTDTQYF.

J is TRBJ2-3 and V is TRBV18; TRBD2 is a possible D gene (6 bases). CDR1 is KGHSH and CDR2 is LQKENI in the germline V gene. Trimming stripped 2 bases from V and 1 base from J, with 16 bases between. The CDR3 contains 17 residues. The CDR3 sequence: CASSPFGGGKGTDTQYF. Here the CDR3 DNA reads TGTGCCAGCTCACCATTCGGGGGTGGAAAAGGCACAGATACGCAGTATTTT.

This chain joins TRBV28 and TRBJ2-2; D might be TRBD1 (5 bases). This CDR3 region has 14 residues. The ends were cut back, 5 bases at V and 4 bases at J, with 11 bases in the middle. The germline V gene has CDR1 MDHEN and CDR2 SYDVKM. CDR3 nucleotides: TGTGCCAGCAGTCCCTCGACAGCCACCGGGGAGCTGTTTTTT. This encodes CASSPSTATGELFF.

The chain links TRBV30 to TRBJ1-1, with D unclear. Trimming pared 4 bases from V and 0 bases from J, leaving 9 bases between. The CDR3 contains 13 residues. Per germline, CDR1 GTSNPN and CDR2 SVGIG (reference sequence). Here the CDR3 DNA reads TGTGCCTGGATACAGCTCATGAACACTGAAGCTTTCTTT. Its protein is CAWIQLMNTEAFF.

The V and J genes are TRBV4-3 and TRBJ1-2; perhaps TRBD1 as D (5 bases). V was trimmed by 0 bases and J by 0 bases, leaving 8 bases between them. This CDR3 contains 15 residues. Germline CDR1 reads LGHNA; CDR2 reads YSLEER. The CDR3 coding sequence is TGCGCCAGCAGCCAAGAAGGGACTACTAACTATGGCTACACCTTC. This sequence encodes CASSQEGTTNYGYTF.

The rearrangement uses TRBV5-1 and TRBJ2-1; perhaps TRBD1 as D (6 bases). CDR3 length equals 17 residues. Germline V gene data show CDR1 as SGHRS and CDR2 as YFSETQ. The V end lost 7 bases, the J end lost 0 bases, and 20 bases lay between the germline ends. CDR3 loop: CASAPFSGTRSYNEQFF. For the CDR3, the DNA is TGCGCCAGCGCCCCGTTCTCCGGGACACGCTCCTACAATGAGCAGTTCTTC.

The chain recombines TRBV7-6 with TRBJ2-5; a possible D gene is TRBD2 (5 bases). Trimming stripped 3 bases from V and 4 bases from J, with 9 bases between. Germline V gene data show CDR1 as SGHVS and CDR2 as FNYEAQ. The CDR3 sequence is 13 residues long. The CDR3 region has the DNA TGTGCCAGCAGCTTGATCGAGGGAGAGACCCAGTACTTC. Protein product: CASSLIEGETQYF.

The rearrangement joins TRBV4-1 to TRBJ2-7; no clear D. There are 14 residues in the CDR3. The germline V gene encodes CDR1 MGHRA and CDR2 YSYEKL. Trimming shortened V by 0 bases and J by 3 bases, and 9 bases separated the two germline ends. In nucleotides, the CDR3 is TGCGCCAGCAGCCAAGATTCTGGGGTCTACGAGCAGTACTTC. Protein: CASSQDSGVYEQYF.

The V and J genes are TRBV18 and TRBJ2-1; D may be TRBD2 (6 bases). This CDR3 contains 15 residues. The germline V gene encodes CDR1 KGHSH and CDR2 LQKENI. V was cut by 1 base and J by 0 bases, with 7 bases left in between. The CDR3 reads CASSPRTTSYNEQFF. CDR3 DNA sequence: TGTGCCAGCTCACCACGGACTACCTCCTACAATGAGCAGTTCTTC.

The CDR3 is CASSPMGQVNTGELFF. The CDR3 coding sequence is TGTGCCAGCTCACCAATGGGACAGGTGAACACCGGGGAGCTGTTTTTT. The rearrangement joins TRBV18 to TRBJ2-2; 8 nucleotides match TRBD1. The CDR3 runs to 16 residues. The junction had 3 bases not matched to a gene; V was cut back by 2 bases and J by 1 base. Germline CDR1 KGHSH, CDR2 LQKENI. Looking up the rest from reference TRBV18 and TRBJ2-2 gives the full variable domain: NAGVMQNPRHLVRRRGQEARLRCSPMKGHSHVYWYRQLPEEGLKFMVYLQKENIIDESGMPKERFSAEFPKEGPSILRIQQVVRGDSAAYFCASSPMGQVNTGELFFGEGSRLTVL.

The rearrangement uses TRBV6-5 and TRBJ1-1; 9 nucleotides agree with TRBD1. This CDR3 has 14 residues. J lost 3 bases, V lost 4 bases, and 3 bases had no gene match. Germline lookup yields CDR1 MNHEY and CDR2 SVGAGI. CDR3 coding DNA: TGTGCCAGCAGTTCCCGGACAGGGGACACTGAAGCTTTCTTT. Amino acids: CASSSRTGDTEAFF.

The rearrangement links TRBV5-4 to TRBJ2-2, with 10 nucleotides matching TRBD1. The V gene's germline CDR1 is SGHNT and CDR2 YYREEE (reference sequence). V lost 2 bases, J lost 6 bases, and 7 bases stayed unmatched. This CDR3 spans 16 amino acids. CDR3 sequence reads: CASSLRQGATPGELFF. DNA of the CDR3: TGTGCCAGCAGCTTAAGACAGGGGGCAACTCCCGGGGAGCTGTTTTTT.

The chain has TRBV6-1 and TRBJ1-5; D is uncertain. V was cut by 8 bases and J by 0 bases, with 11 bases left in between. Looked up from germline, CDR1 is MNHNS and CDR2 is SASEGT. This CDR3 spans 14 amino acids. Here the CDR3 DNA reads TGTGCCAGCTGGTCGGGGATTAGCAATCAGCCCCAGCATTTT. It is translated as CASWSGISNQPQHF.